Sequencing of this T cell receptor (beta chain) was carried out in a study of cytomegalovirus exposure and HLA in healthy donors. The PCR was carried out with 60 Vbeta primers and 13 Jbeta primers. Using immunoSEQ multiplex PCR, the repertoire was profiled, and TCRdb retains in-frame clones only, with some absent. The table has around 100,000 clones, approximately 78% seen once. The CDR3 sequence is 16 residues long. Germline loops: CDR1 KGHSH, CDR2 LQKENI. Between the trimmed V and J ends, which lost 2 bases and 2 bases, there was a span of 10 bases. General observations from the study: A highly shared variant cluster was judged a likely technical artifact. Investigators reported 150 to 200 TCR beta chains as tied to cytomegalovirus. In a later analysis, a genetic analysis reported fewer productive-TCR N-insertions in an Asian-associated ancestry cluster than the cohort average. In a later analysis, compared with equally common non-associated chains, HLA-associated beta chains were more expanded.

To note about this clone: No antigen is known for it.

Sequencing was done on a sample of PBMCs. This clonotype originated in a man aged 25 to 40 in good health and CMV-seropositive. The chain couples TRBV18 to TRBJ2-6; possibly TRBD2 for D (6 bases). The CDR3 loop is CASSPTGGAGANVLTF. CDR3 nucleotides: TGTGCCAGCTCACCAACGGGCGGGGCTGGGGCCAACGTCCTGACTTTC. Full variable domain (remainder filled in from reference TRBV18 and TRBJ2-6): NAGVMQNPRHLVRRRGQEARLRCSPMKGHSHVYWYRQLPEEGLKFMVYLQKENIIDESGMPKERFSAEFPKEGPSILRIQQVVRGDSAAYFCASSPTGGAGANVLTFGAGSRLTVL.